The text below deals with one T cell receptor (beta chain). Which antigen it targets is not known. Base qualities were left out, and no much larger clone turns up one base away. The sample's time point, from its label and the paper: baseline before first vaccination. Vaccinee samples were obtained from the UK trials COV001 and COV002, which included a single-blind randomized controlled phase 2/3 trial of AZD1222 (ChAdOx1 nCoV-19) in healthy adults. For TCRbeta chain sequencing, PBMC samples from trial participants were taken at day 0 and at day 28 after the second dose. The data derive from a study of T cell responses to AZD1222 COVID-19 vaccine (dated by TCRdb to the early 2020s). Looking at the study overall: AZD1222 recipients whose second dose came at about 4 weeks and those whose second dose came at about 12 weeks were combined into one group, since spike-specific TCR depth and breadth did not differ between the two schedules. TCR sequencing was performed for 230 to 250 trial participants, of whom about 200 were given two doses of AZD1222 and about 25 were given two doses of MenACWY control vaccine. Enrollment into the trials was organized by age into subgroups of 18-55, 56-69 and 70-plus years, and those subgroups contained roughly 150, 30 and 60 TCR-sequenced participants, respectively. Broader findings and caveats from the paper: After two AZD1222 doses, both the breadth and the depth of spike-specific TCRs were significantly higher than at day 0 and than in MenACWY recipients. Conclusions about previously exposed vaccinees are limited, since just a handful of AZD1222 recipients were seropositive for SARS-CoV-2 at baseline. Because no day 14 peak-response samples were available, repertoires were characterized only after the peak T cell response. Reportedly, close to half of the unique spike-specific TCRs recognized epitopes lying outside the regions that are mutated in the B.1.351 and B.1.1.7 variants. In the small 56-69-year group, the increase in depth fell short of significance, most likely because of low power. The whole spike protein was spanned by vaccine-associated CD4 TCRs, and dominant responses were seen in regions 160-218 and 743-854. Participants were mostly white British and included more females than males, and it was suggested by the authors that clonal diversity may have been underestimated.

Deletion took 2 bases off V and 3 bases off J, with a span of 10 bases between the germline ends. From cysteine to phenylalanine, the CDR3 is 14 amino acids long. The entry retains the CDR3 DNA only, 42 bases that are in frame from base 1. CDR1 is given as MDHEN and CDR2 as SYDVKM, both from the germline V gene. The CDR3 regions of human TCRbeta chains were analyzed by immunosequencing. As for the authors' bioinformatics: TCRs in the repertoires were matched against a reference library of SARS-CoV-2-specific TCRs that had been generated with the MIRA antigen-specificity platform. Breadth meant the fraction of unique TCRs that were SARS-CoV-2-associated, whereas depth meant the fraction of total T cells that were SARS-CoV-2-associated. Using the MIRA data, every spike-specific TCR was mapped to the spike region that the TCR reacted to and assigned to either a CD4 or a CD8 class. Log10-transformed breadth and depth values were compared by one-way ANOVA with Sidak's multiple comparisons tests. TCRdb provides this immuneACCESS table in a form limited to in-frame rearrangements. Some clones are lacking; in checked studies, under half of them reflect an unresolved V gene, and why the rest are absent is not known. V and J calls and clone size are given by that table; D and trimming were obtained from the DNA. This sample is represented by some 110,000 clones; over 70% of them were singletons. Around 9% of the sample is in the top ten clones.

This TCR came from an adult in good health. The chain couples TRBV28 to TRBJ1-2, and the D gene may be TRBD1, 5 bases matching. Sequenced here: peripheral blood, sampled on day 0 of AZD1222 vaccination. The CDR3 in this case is CASSLAQGYYGYTF. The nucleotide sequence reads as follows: TGTGCCAGCAGTTTAGCCCAGGGCTACTATGGCTACACCTTC.